The rows below give T cell receptor beta chains drawn from one sample of a study of blood T cell repertoires in COVID-19. Libraries were prepared by immunoSEQ multiplex PCR; TCRdb keeps only in-frame clonotypes and omits some of them. The sample records 250,000 to 300,000 clones, more than 75% being singletons. The sequencing sample was made of peripheral blood. Receptors were obtained from a woman between 40 and 50 years old who had recovered from COVID-19. Both conserved end residues are part of each CDR3. Fields, in order: D gene, V gene, J gene, clone size, CDR3 DNA, CDR3 protein. The D gene is left open where the match is weak. Rows give clone size only sometimes, using once, few, many, or a class for an expanded clone.

d_gene: NA; v_gene: TRBV10-1; j_gene: TRBJ2-5; abundance: NA; CDR3nt: TGCGCCAGCAGTCTCGCCTGGGGCGGCGCCCACCAAGAGACCCAGTACTTC; CDR3aa: CASSLAWGGAHQETQYF
d_gene: NA; v_gene: TRBV6-5; j_gene: TRBJ1-2; abundance: NA; CDR3nt: TGTGCCAGCAGCCAAAGCGGCTATGGCTACACCTTC; CDR3aa: CASSQSGYGYTF
d_gene: TRBD1; v_gene: TRBV6-5; j_gene: TRBJ2-5; abundance: NA; CDR3nt: TGTGCCAGCAGCCATCAGACAGGGGCTCCAGAGACCCAGTACTTC; CDR3aa: CASSHQTGAPETQYF
d_gene: TRBD1; v_gene: TRBV6-5; j_gene: TRBJ1-2; abundance: NA; CDR3nt: TGTGCCAGCACCTTGGACAGGACCCTTAACTATGGCTACACCTTC; CDR3aa: CASTLDRTLNYGYTF
d_gene: NA; v_gene: TRBV25-1; j_gene: TRBJ2-5; abundance: NA; CDR3nt: TGTGCCACCCGCCGGGAGCCTCCGGGGACCCAGTACTTC; CDR3aa: CATRREPPGTQYF
d_gene: TRBD2; v_gene: TRBV7-2; j_gene: TRBJ2-2; abundance: NA; CDR3nt: TGTGCCAGCAGCCGCACTAGCGGCTGGGACACCGGGGAGCTGTTTTTT; CDR3aa: CASSRTSGWDTGELFF
d_gene: TRBD1; v_gene: TRBV27; j_gene: TRBJ1-1; abundance: NA; CDR3nt: TGTGCCAGTGGACAGGGGGCCACTGAAGCTTTCTTT; CDR3aa: CASGQGATEAFF
d_gene: NA; v_gene: TRBV7-9; j_gene: TRBJ2-7; abundance: NA; CDR3nt: TGTGCCAGCAGCTTCTCGGGGGAGAGGGACGAGCAGTACTTC; CDR3aa: CASSFSGERDEQYF
d_gene: NA; v_gene: TRBV7-2; j_gene: TRBJ1-5; abundance: NA; CDR3nt: TGTGCCAGCAGCTCCCGGGACTCCAATCAGCCCCAGCATTTT; CDR3aa: CASSSRDSNQPQHF
d_gene: NA; v_gene: TRBV7-2; j_gene: TRBJ1-4; abundance: NA; CDR3nt: TGTGCCAGCAGCCAACCAGGGGCTTTGGAAAAACTGTTTTTT; CDR3aa: CASSQPGALEKLFF
d_gene: NA; v_gene: TRBV7-2; j_gene: TRBJ1-5; abundance: NA; CDR3nt: TGTGCCAGCAGCTTAGCAGGGGGCAATCAGCCCCAGCATTTT; CDR3aa: CASSLAGGNQPQHF
d_gene: TRBD2; v_gene: TRBV30; j_gene: TRBJ2-1; abundance: NA; CDR3nt: TGTGCCTGGAGTGGGGGGGTAGCGGGATCCCACTACAATGAGCAGTTCTTC; CDR3aa: CAWSGGVAGSHYNEQFF
d_gene: NA; v_gene: TRBV6-6; j_gene: TRBJ2-3; abundance: NA; CDR3nt: TGTGCCAGCACTCTAAGGGGGGGGCGCGGGGATACGCAGTATTTT; CDR3aa: CASTLRGGRGDTQYF
d_gene: NA; v_gene: TRBV11-1; j_gene: TRBJ2-2; abundance: NA; CDR3nt: TGTGCCAGCACCCTGGGTGCAGGGACCGGGGAGCTGTTTTTT; CDR3aa: CASTLGAGTGELFF
d_gene: TRBD1; v_gene: TRBV15; j_gene: TRBJ2-3; abundance: once; CDR3nt: TGTGCCACCAGCAGCTTTGGACAGGGGCCAGATACGCAGTATTTT; CDR3aa: CATSSFGQGPDTQYF
d_gene: NA; v_gene: TRBV2; j_gene: TRBJ1-2; abundance: NA; CDR3nt: TGTGCCAGCAGTGCAACGGGGTTGAACTATGGCTACACCTTC; CDR3aa: CASSATGLNYGYTF
d_gene: TRBD2; v_gene: TRBV6-5; j_gene: TRBJ2-1; abundance: NA; CDR3nt: TGTGCCAGCAGGCCCGCCGGGGGGAATGAGCAGTTCTTC; CDR3aa: CASRPAGGNEQFF
d_gene: TRBD1; v_gene: TRBV30; j_gene: TRBJ1-2; abundance: NA; CDR3nt: TGTGCCTGGAGCGTACTCGGGGACAGCGCTGGCTACACCTTC; CDR3aa: CAWSVLGDSAGYTF
d_gene: TRBD1; v_gene: TRBV5-1; j_gene: TRBJ1-2; abundance: NA; CDR3nt: TGCGCCAGCAGCTTGGCTCCGGGACAGGGGAACTATGGCTACACCTTC; CDR3aa: CASSLAPGQGNYGYTF
d_gene: NA; v_gene: TRBV3-1/TRBV3-2; j_gene: TRBJ2-1; abundance: NA; CDR3nt: TGTGCCAGCAGCCAAGAGGCGGACAATGAGCAGTTCTTC; CDR3aa: CASSQEADNEQFF
d_gene: NA; v_gene: TRBV6-6; j_gene: TRBJ1-1; abundance: NA; CDR3nt: TGTGCCAGCAGCATAGGGGGTCAGGGTGAAGCTTTCTTT; CDR3aa: CASSIGGQGEAFF
d_gene: TRBD2; v_gene: TRBV5-4; j_gene: TRBJ2-7; abundance: NA; CDR3nt: TGTGCCAGCAGCCGTAGCGGGAGAGCCTCTTACGAGCAGTACTTC; CDR3aa: CASSRSGRASYEQYF
d_gene: TRBD2; v_gene: TRBV18; j_gene: TRBJ2-1; abundance: NA; CDR3nt: TGTGCCAGCTCATCAGGACTAGCGACGTACAATGAGCAGTTCTTC; CDR3aa: CASSSGLATYNEQFF
d_gene: NA; v_gene: TRBV4-3; j_gene: TRBJ1-2; abundance: NA; CDR3nt: TGCGCCAGCAGCCAAGGGGCGGCCCGGGGGGGCTACACCTTC; CDR3aa: CASSQGAARGGYTF
d_gene: TRBD1; v_gene: TRBV6-5; j_gene: TRBJ2-2; abundance: NA; CDR3nt: TGTGCCAGCAGAAGAGACAGGGTGACCGGGGAGCTGTTTTTT; CDR3aa: CASRRDRVTGELFF
d_gene: TRBD1; v_gene: TRBV24-1; j_gene: TRBJ1-1; abundance: NA; CDR3nt: TGTGCCACCAGGTCTCCCGGGACAGCCCCTGAAGCTTTCTTT; CDR3aa: CATRSPGTAPEAFF
d_gene: TRBD1; v_gene: TRBV7-9; j_gene: TRBJ1-1; abundance: NA; CDR3nt: TGTGCCAGCAGCTTAGGCCCAGGACAGGGGGCCACTGAAGCTTTCTTT; CDR3aa: CASSLGPGQGATEAFF
d_gene: TRBD1; v_gene: TRBV7-2; j_gene: TRBJ2-5; abundance: NA; CDR3nt: TGTGCCAGCAGCCCCAGGGGGCCTACCCAAGAGACCCAGTACTTC; CDR3aa: CASSPRGPTQETQYF
d_gene: TRBD1; v_gene: TRBV5-6; j_gene: TRBJ1-1; abundance: NA; CDR3nt: TGTGCCAGCAGCCTCCCGGGACAGATGAACACTGAAGCTTTCTTT; CDR3aa: CASSLPGQMNTEAFF
d_gene: NA; v_gene: TRBV9; j_gene: TRBJ1-1; abundance: NA; CDR3nt: TGTGCCAGCAGCCGAGCGCAGGGAGGAACTGAAGCTTTCTTT; CDR3aa: CASSRAQGGTEAFF
d_gene: NA; v_gene: TRBV9; j_gene: TRBJ1-3; abundance: NA; CDR3nt: TGTGCCAGCAGCGCCCTTGGGAGAGAGGCTGGAAACACCATATATTTT; CDR3aa: CASSALGREAGNTIYF
d_gene: NA; v_gene: TRBV13; j_gene: TRBJ1-5; abundance: NA; CDR3nt: TGTGCCAGCAGCCCGCGGGGGGATCAGCCCCAGCATTTT; CDR3aa: CASSPRGDQPQHF
d_gene: NA; v_gene: TRBV4-1; j_gene: TRBJ2-5; abundance: NA; CDR3nt: TGCGCCAGCAGCCAAAATGGGGGGATAGCGGCCCAGTACTTC; CDR3aa: CASSQNGGIAAQYF
d_gene: NA; v_gene: TRBV7-9; j_gene: TRBJ1-2; abundance: NA; CDR3nt: TGTGCCAGCAGCTTGGGCGACAGTTACGTGGATTATGGCTACACCTTC; CDR3aa: CASSLGDSYVDYGYTF
d_gene: NA; v_gene: TRBV6-5; j_gene: TRBJ1-1; abundance: few; CDR3nt: TGTGCCAGCAGTTACTTCGGGTGGGCTTTCTTT; CDR3aa: CASSYFGWAFF
d_gene: NA; v_gene: TRBV5-1; j_gene: TRBJ1-2; abundance: NA; CDR3nt: TGCGCCAGCAGCTTAGGGGTAACTGGCTACACCTTC; CDR3aa: CASSLGVTGYTF
d_gene: NA; v_gene: TRBV19; j_gene: TRBJ2-7; abundance: NA; CDR3nt: TGTGCCAGTAACCGGGAACGGAGCTCCTACGAGCAGTACTTC; CDR3aa: CASNRERSSYEQYF
d_gene: TRBD1; v_gene: TRBV27; j_gene: TRBJ1-2; abundance: NA; CDR3nt: TGTGCCAGCAGTTTAAGGGGGCTGGGTGGCTACACCTTC; CDR3aa: CASSLRGLGGYTF
d_gene: NA; v_gene: TRBV7-2; j_gene: TRBJ2-1; abundance: NA; CDR3nt: TGTGCCAGCAGCTTAGCCCAGGGCCTCTACAATGAGCAGTTCTTC; CDR3aa: CASSLAQGLYNEQFF
d_gene: TRBD1; v_gene: TRBV18; j_gene: TRBJ2-2; abundance: few; CDR3nt: TGTGCCAGCTCACGGGACAGGGTTGGCCCCACCGGGGAGCTGTTTTTT; CDR3aa: CASSRDRVGPTGELFF
d_gene: TRBD2; v_gene: TRBV7-9; j_gene: TRBJ2-3; abundance: NA; CDR3nt: TGTGCCAGCACCCAGACTAGCGGGACCCAGAGGACAGATACGCAGTATTTT; CDR3aa: CASTQTSGTQRTDTQYF
d_gene: NA; v_gene: TRBV9; j_gene: TRBJ1-1; abundance: NA; CDR3nt: TGTGCCAGCAGCGTAGAGCCCATAGGACAGAACACTGAAGCTTTCTTT; CDR3aa: CASSVEPIGQNTEAFF
d_gene: TRBD1; v_gene: TRBV19; j_gene: TRBJ1-2; abundance: NA; CDR3nt: TGTGCCAGTAGTATAGTGGGACAGGGGAACTATGGCTACACCTTC; CDR3aa: CASSIVGQGNYGYTF
d_gene: TRBD2; v_gene: TRBV3-1/TRBV3-2; j_gene: TRBJ2-3; abundance: NA; CDR3nt: TGTGCCAGCAGCTCCCGGACTAGCGGGAGCCCTCTAGCCACAGATACGCAGTATTTT; CDR3aa: CASSSRTSGSPLATDTQYF
d_gene: NA; v_gene: TRBV11-3; j_gene: TRBJ1-2; abundance: NA; CDR3nt: TGTGCCAGCAGCTTAGATATCTATGGCTACACCTTC; CDR3aa: CASSLDIYGYTF
d_gene: TRBD2; v_gene: TRBV6-5; j_gene: TRBJ2-1; abundance: NA; CDR3nt: TGTGCCAGCAGTTACGGGGTAGCGGGCGGCAGTGAGCAGTTCTTC; CDR3aa: CASSYGVAGGSEQFF
d_gene: NA; v_gene: TRBV5-8; j_gene: TRBJ2-3; abundance: once; CDR3nt: TGTGCCAGCAGCCCTGGCGGAGGACCCGCGGATACGCAGTATTTT; CDR3aa: CASSPGGGPADTQYF
d_gene: NA; v_gene: TRBV30; j_gene: TRBJ1-4; abundance: NA; CDR3nt: TGTGCCTGGAAGGGGTGGGAAAAACTGTTTTTT; CDR3aa: CAWKGWEKLFF
d_gene: NA; v_gene: TRBV10-3; j_gene: TRBJ1-2; abundance: NA; CDR3nt: TGTGCCATCAGGGACACCGATAACTATGGCTACACCTTC; CDR3aa: CAIRDTDNYGYTF
d_gene: TRBD1; v_gene: TRBV6-5; j_gene: TRBJ1-2; abundance: NA; CDR3nt: TGTGCCAGCAGTTACCAATGGGGACAGGTTGGACGGGGCTACACCTTC; CDR3aa: CASSYQWGQVGRGYTF
d_gene: TRBD2; v_gene: TRBV11-2; j_gene: TRBJ2-2; abundance: NA; CDR3nt: TGTGCCAGCAGCCGCATACTAGCGGGAGGGCCGGGCACCGGGGAGCTGTTTTTT; CDR3aa: CASSRILAGGPGTGELFF
d_gene: NA; v_gene: TRBV30; j_gene: TRBJ1-1; abundance: NA; CDR3nt: TGTGCCTCCCCCGGGGGTTCGGCTGAAGCTTTCTTT; CDR3aa: CASPGGSAEAFF
d_gene: NA; v_gene: TRBV18; j_gene: TRBJ1-1; abundance: NA; CDR3nt: TGTGCCAGCTCAACGCAGACATCGGGAGAAGAAGCTTTCTTT; CDR3aa: CASSTQTSGEEAFF
d_gene: NA; v_gene: TRBV3-1/TRBV3-2; j_gene: TRBJ2-7; abundance: NA; CDR3nt: TGTGCCAGCAGCCGGGGCGCCGAGCAGTACTTC; CDR3aa: CASSRGAEQYF
d_gene: TRBD1; v_gene: TRBV3-1/TRBV3-2; j_gene: TRBJ1-4; abundance: NA; CDR3nt: TGTGCCAGCAGCCCCCGGACAGGCACTAATGAAAAACTGTTTTTT; CDR3aa: CASSPRTGTNEKLFF
d_gene: NA; v_gene: TRBV7-3; j_gene: TRBJ1-1; abundance: NA; CDR3nt: TGTGCCAGCAGCCTCCGGGGGACCTCTGAAGCTTTCTTT; CDR3aa: CASSLRGTSEAFF